The entry that follows covers one T cell receptor (beta chain) sequence. This entry comes from a study of Ad26.COV2.S vaccination and SARS-CoV-2 variants. Documented treatment: 15 to 20 received Ad26.COV2.S at low or high dose, single or two shots; 5 received placebo; per-sample allocation not given. Day 63 after the first injection of vaccine or placebo was the sampling time. Here immunoSEQ multiplex PCR was the method, and the copy in TCRdb shows in-frame clones only, minus some. The sample lists about 480,000 clones; roughly 85% were seen once. This CDR3 has 12 amino acids. Trimming took off 5 bases at V and 6 bases at J, with 8 bases between the two ends.

The sequencing used peripheral blood, collected in a trial of Ad26.COV2.S vaccine versus placebo. This chain joins TRBV12-3 or TRBV12-4 and TRBJ2-1; D not resolved. The receptor comes from a person aged 18-60 years who received the Ad26.COV2.S COVID-19 vaccine or a placebo. CDR3 nucleotide sequence: TGTGCCAGCAGTCGGCGACCCAATGAGCAGTTCTTC. It is translated as CASSRRPNEQFF.